A single TCR beta chain is shown here with its context. Antigen specificity is unknown. The sample, about 9.2 milliliters of peripheral blood, was drawn from each donor. Through a sample-barcoded 5' primer and a J-beta primer mix, a second PCR was run for about 6 to 12 cycles. TCRdb redid the calling of the 5' RACE reads with MiXCR, one entry per CDR3 protein. The sample records approximately 1,700,000 distinct CDR3 sequences, approximately 39% being singletons. The sample belongs to a study of blood T cells in healthy people across ages. Study-wide points: From one million sequenced T cells, diversity estimates were lower bounds. Age showed a roughly linear inverse relationship with TCR beta diversity per million T cells.

The receptor was isolated from a human donor in good health. The sequenced sample was blood.

The CDR3 DNA reads as TGTGCCAGCAGTTACAGCAGGAGCAACACTGAAGCTTTCTTT. Translating it yields CASSYSRSNTEAFF. The J gene is TRBJ1-1, the V gene TRBV6-2 or TRBV6-3; no definite D call. V was cut by 2 bases and J by 2 bases, with 9 bases left in between. CDR1 is MNHEY and CDR2 is SVGEGT in the germline V gene. The CDR3 consists of 14 residues.